Listed here is a single TCR beta chain. The data derive from a study of blood T cell repertoires in COVID-19. The germline V gene encodes CDR1 MDHEN and CDR2 SYDVKM. The trim removed 2 bases at V and 7 bases at J, leaving 5 bases unmatched. This CDR3 is 14 amino acids long. Assay used: immunoSEQ multiplex PCR; TCRdb lists only in-frame clones, some missing. This repertoire shows 190,000 or so clones, 90% found once; its top ten account for approximately 0.62%. The rearrangement uses TRBV28 and TRBJ2-1; 7 bases match TRBD2. This sequence originates from a man between 45 and 60 years old with acute or convalescent COVID-19. The specimen was peripheral blood. CDR3 bases: TGTGCCAGCAGTTTAGGCGGGAGTCAAAATGAGCAGTTCTTC. Translated: CASSLGGSQNEQFF. The full variable domain, its missing parts supplied by reference TRBV28 and TRBJ2-1, is DVKVTQSSRYLVKRTGEKVFLECVQDMDHENMFWYRQDPGLGLRLIYFSYDVKMKEKGDIPEGYSVSREKKERFSLILESASTNQTSMYLCASSLGGSQNEQFFGPGTRLTVL.